These T cell receptor beta chains were read from a single sample in a study of T cells in Graves' hyperthyroidism and ophthalmopathy. TCRdb re-called the multiplex PCR reads through MiXCR, storing one row per CDR3 protein. This table holds a few hundred thousand distinct CDR3 sequences, around 16% found once. Sequenced input: blood. The source of these receptors is a woman aged 40 to 49 with Graves' ophthalmopathy. Both conserved end residues are part of each CDR3. The D gene is left open where the match is weak. Expanded clones are given a class, and other clones once, few, many or no size at all.

>TRBD1|TRBV5-5|TRBJ1-2|few
TGTGCCAGCAGCACACGACAGGGTTACTATGGCTACACCTTC
CASSTRQGYYGYTF
>TRBD2|TRBV6-1|TRBJ2-7|many
TGTGCCAGCATATCGGGACTAGCGGCAAGCTCCTACGAGCAGTACTTC
CASISGLAASSYEQYF
>TRBD2|TRBV27|TRBJ2-7|many
TGTGCCAGCAGCACCCCGGGGACTAGCACCTACGAGCAGTACTTC
CASSTPGTSTYEQYF
>-|TRBV6-1|TRBJ1-5|-
TGTGCCAGCAGCTGGGGACGGATTAGCAATCAGCCCCAGCATTTT
CASSWGRISNQPQHF
>TRBD1|TRBV5-1|TRBJ1-1|many
TGCGCCAGCAGCTTGGGACAGGGGGCGAAGGCTGAAGCTTTCTTT
CASSLGQGAKAEAFF
>-|TRBV27|TRBJ2-7|many
TGTGCCAGCAGTTTAGGGGCCGATGGGGGGGCGGTCTACGAGCAGTACTTC
CASSLGADGGAVYEQYF
>-|TRBV29-1|TRBJ1-1|-
TGCAGCGTTGTAGAGGCGGCGAACACTGAAGCTTTCTTT
CSVVEAANTEAFF
>-|TRBV18|TRBJ2-2|-
TGTGCCAGCTCACCCCCGTCGACCCCGAACACCGGGGAGCTGTTTTTT
CASSPPSTPNTGELFF
>-|TRBV20-1|TRBJ2-7|few
TGCAGTGGACATGCAATGGAGAGTATCTCCTACGAGCAGTACTTC
CSGHAMESISYEQYF
>-|TRBV6-5|TRBJ1-1|-
TGTGCCAGCAGTTACCATCGTAACAGCCTTGAAGCTTTCTTT
CASSYHRNSLEAFF
>TRBD1|TRBV12-3/TRBV12-4|TRBJ1-2|many
TGTGCCAGCAGTAAAGGACAGGGACAGTATGGAGGCTACACCTTC
CASSKGQGQYGGYTF
>-|TRBV20-1|TRBJ2-3|many
TGCAGTGCTAGAGTCAGGGAGATTAGTACAGATACGCAGTATTTT
CSARVREISTDTQYF
>TRBD2|TRBV11-2|TRBJ2-1|many
TGTGCCAGCAGCCCATCGGGACTAGCGGGACGGGGGTCCTACAATGAGCAGTTCTTC
CASSPSGLAGRGSYNEQFF
>-|TRBV11-2|TRBJ2-4|-
TGTGCCAGCAGCTTATTACAGGGATCCCAAAACATTCAGTACTTC
CASSLLQGSQNIQYF
>-|TRBV2|TRBJ2-3|-
TGTGCCAGCAGTGAGCGGGGTGCAGATACGCAGTATTTT
CASSERGADTQYF
>-|TRBV6-5|TRBJ1-6|many
TGTGCCAGCAGTTACTCGAGGGGGAGTAATTCACCCCTCCACTTT
CASSYSRGSNSPLHF
>TRBD1|TRBV6-5|TRBJ1-2|-
TGTGCCAGCAGTTACACGGAGACAGGGGGTGGCTACACCTTC
CASSYTETGGGYTF
>-|TRBV19|TRBJ1-6|-
TGTGCCAGTAGTATAGACCGGCCGGGTGTTGATTCACCCCTCCACTTT
CASSIDRPGVDSPLHF
>TRBD2|TRBV6-1|TRBJ2-3|many
TGTGCCAGCAGTTCCCCGCGACTAGCGGGAGTAACAGATACGCAGTATTTT
CASSSPRLAGVTDTQYF
>-|TRBV5-1|TRBJ1-1|many
TGCGCCAGCAGCTTAAACCCGGGACACAGGAACACTGAAGCTTTCTTT
CASSLNPGHRNTEAFF
>TRBD2|TRBV5-4|TRBJ2-7|few
TGTGCCAGCAGCTGGGCGGGAGACTCCTCCTGCGAGCAGTACTTC
CASSWAGDSSCEQYF
>-|TRBV20-1|TRBJ1-1|many
TGCAGTGCACAAAGCTCGGACACTGAAGCTTTCTTT
CSAQSSDTEAFF
>-|TRBV12-3/TRBV12-4|TRBJ1-1|many
TGTGCCAGCAGTTTCTACACTGAAGCTTTCTTT
CASSFYTEAFF
>-|TRBV13|TRBJ2-1|-
TGTGCCAGCAGCTTAGTTACAGGAAAGGGGGAGCAGTTCTTC
CASSLVTGKGEQFF
>TRBD2|TRBV12-3/TRBV12-4|TRBJ2-7|many
TGTGCCAGCAGGGCCTCAGCGGGAACCTACGAGCAGTACTTC
CASRASAGTYEQYF
>-|TRBV6-1|TRBJ2-2|-
TGTGCCAGCAGTGAACTGGGGGCCACCGGGGAGCTGTTTTTT
CASSELGATGELFF
>-|TRBV2|TRBJ2-1|many
TGTGCCAGCAGCGTGGACAGCCGCGTACGTTCCTACAATGAGCAGTTCTTC
CASSVDSRVRSYNEQFF
>TRBD1|TRBV20-1|TRBJ1-2|many
TGCAGTGCTAGAGACGAGACAGGGTATCGTGGCTACACCTTC
CSARDETGYRGYTF
>TRBD1|TRBV18|TRBJ2-5|-
TGTGCCAGCTCACCTTCTATTGGGACAGGGGAAGTGGAGACCCAGTACTTC
CASSPSIGTGEVETQYF
>TRBD2|TRBV12-3/TRBV12-4|TRBJ2-1|-
TGTGCCAGCAGTTTACCTCCCGGCGGGGGAGCTTTTAATGAGCAGTTCTTC
CASSLPPGGGAFNEQFF
>-|TRBV6-1|TRBJ1-1|-
TGTGCCAGCAGTGACCTGTTCCCTCCGACTGAAGCTTTCTTT
CASSDLFPPTEAFF
>-|TRBV7-9|TRBJ2-2|-
-
CASSSGWGPGSCFF
>-|TRBV2|TRBJ2-7|-
TGTGCCAGCAGGGGACATACCTCCTACGAGCAGTACTTC
CASRGHTSYEQYF
>-|TRBV7-9|TRBJ2-6|-
TGTGCCAGCAGCTTAGGACGTGAGGGTACTGGGGCCAACGTCCTGACTTTC
CASSLGREGTGANVLTF
>-|TRBV5-6|TRBJ2-1|many
TGTGCCAGCAGCTTCTCTAGGCAGGGGTACAATGAGCAGTTCTTC
CASSFSRQGYNEQFF
>TRBD1|TRBV6-2/TRBV6-3|TRBJ1-5|many
TGTGCCAGCAGTTTATTGACAGGGGGCAATCAGCCCCAGCATTTT
CASSLLTGGNQPQHF
>TRBD1|TRBV3-1|TRBJ1-1|many
TGTGCCAGCAGCCAACCACAGGGGTTGAACACTGAAGCTTTCTTT
CASSQPQGLNTEAFF
>TRBD2|TRBV20-1|TRBJ2-3|many
TGCAGTGCCAGAGGGGCTAGCGGGAGCACAGATACGCAGTATTTT
CSARGASGSTDTQYF
>-|TRBV2|TRBJ1-4|many
TGTGCCAGCAGTGAAGCGCTTCTGAAGCGACGGGGAAATGAAAAACTGTTTTTT
CASSEALLKRRGNEKLFF
>-|TRBV3-1|TRBJ2-7|many
TGTGCCAGCAGCCAAGCCGGCGCCGGGACGGAATACGAGCAGTACTTC
CASSQAGAGTEYEQYF
>-|TRBV30|TRBJ1-1|many
TGTGCCTGGAGTGTATCGTACGGGAACACTGAAGCTTTCTTT
CAWSVSYGNTEAFF
>-|TRBV28|TRBJ1-2|many
TGTGCCAGCAGTGATGGCAGAAGAGTTTATGGCTACACCTTC
CASSDGRRVYGYTF
>-|TRBV6-2/TRBV6-3|TRBJ2-1|-
TGTGCCAGCAGTCAACTAGTAAACTCCTACAATGAGCAGTTCTTC
CASSQLVNSYNEQFF
>TRBD2|TRBV6-2/TRBV6-3|TRBJ2-3|-
TGTGCCAGCAGTTACTCGACAGCGGGGGTTAGAGATACGCAGTATTTT
CASSYSTAGVRDTQYF
>-|TRBV12-3/TRBV12-4|TRBJ2-2|few
TGTGCCAGCAGTTTAGTTGCGCCTTCGAACACCGGGGAGCTGTTTTTT
CASSLVAPSNTGELFF
>-|TRBV20-1|TRBJ1-1|-
TGCAGTGCCGCAAAGGGAGGGGACACTGAAGCTTTCTTT
CSAAKGGDTEAFF
>-|TRBV19|TRBJ2-3|once
TGTGCCAGTAGTACGCCTAGGCGGCAGGGGATGGATACGCAGTATTTT
CASSTPRRQGMDTQYF
>-|TRBV28|TRBJ1-2|-
TGTGCCAGCAGCCCCGTGGACGCCGGTTTTGGATCTAACTATGGCTACACCTTC
CASSPVDAGFGSNYGYTF
>-|TRBV6-1|TRBJ1-1|many
TGTGCCAGCAGACCCCAGCGTAGCACTGAAGCTTTCTTT
CASRPQRSTEAFF
>-|TRBV6-1|TRBJ1-1|many
TGTGCCAGCAGTTGGAGGGAGATGAACACTGAAGCTTTCTTT
CASSWREMNTEAFF
>-|TRBV5-1|TRBJ2-1|many
TGCGCCAGCAGCCCGGGGTCGGGCTACAATGAGCAGTTCTTC
CASSPGSGYNEQFF
>TRBD1|TRBV30|TRBJ2-3|many
TGTGCCTGGAGTATAGGGACAGGGTTTTCGGATACGCAGTATTTT
CAWSIGTGFSDTQYF
>-|TRBV10-3|TRBJ1-5|-
TGTGCCATCAGTGAGTCCGGTGGGATACAGCCCCAGCATTTT
CAISESGGIQPQHF